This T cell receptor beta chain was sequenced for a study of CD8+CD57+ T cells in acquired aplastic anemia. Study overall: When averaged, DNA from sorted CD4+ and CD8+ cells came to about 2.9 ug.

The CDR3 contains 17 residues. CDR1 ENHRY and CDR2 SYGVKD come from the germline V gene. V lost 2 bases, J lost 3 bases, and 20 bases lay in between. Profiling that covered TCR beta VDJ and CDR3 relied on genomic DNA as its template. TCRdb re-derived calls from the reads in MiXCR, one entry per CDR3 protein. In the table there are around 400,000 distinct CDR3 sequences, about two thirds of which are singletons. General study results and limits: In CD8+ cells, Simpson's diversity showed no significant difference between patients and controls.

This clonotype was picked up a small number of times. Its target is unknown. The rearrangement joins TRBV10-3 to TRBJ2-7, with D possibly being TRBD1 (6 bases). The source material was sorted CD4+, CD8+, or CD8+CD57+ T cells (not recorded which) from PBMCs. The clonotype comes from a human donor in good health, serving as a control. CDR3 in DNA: TGTGCCATCAGTGAGCCTAATTCAGGGGTTGGCCGCTACGAGCAGTACTTC. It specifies CAISEPNSGVGRYEQYF.